This T cell receptor (beta chain) was identified in a study of blood T cells in healthy people across ages. Every sample gave at least 5 micrograms of total RNA when it was extracted. The trim removed 4 bases at V and 4 bases at J, leaving 6 bases unmatched. From germline, CDR1 is MRHNA and CDR2 SNTAGT. The CDR3 loop spans 14 amino acids. Together with a sample-barcoded 5' primer, a J-beta primer mix was included in a second PCR lasting roughly 7 to 11 cycles. Via MiXCR, TCRdb re-called the 5' RACE reads, giving one row per CDR3 protein. The repertoire holds around 800,000 distinct CDR3 sequences, with around 25% as singletons. These sequences were also reported in another study, on T cells of mothers and their children. From that study: Each donor was one of three healthy Caucasian mothers or one of their six children. RNA extracted was entirely used for cDNA synthesis, around 1.5 ug per 15 ul. Sequencing revealed no T cell clones that were persistent and microchimeric.

Sequenced: blood. The receptor was isolated from a boy between 10 and 17 years old in good health. The V and J genes are TRBV6-4 and TRBJ2-7, with 8 bases identical to TRBD1. The DNA of the CDR3 is TGTGCCAGCAGTGGGACAGGGAGGCCTTACGAGCAGTACTTC. Translating gives CASSGTGRPYEQYF.